This T cell receptor (beta chain) was identified in a study of cytomegalovirus exposure and HLA in healthy donors. In the study overall: Earlier work reported 100 million or so unique TCR beta sequences from about 190 million T cells.

General study results and limits: V- and J-gene trimming in TCR beta was tied to a missense DCLRE1C variant by an analysis performed later. For most TCR beta V segments, an earlier analysis put the productive rate at about 87% or about 30% of the time.

As concerns this clone: What it binds is not known.

The PCR was carried out with 60 Vbeta primers and 13 Jbeta primers. Sequencing was performed with immunoSEQ multiplex PCR; in TCRdb, only in-frame clones are kept and a portion is missing. The sample lists about 150,000 clones, 60% to 75% occurring once. V was pared by 7 bases and J by 3 bases, with 12 bases of the junction left unmatched. Looked up from germline, CDR1 is MNHNS and CDR2 is SASEGT. The CDR3 length is 15 residues. This TCR derives from a man aged 30 to 45 in good health and CMV-seronegative. The chain employs TRBV6-1 and TRBJ2-7; 7 bases are a match to TRBD1. The sequenced sample consisted of PBMCs. DNA of the CDR3: TGTGCCAGCACCCCCCAATGGGACAGCCTCTACGAGCAGTACTTC. Translating gives CASTPQWDSLYEQYF.